This T cell receptor (beta chain) was identified during a study of blood T cell repertoires in COVID-19. About the research overall: Samples came from the United States, Italy and Spain, spanning acute and convalescent COVID-19. Sample material is recorded as cDNA or gDNA derived from T cells, B-cell-depleted T cells, or PBMCs.

Looked up from germline, CDR1 is MNHEY and CDR2 is SVGAGI. This CDR3 is built from 15 residues. The ends were cut back, 6 bases at V and 0 bases at J, with 12 bases in the middle. Original handling: Amplification of reference gene primers was used by the study to estimate nucleated cell counts. Assay used: immunoSEQ multiplex PCR; TCRdb lists only in-frame clones, some missing. D and trimming were read from the DNA, whereas the V and J calls and clone size are those reported in that table. The table shows approximately 260,000 clones, with 65% to 90% occurring only once. The sample consisted of peripheral blood. The sequence came from a woman over 75 with active or convalescent COVID-19. J is TRBJ1-5 and V is TRBV6-5; D might be TRBD1 (5 bases). CDR3 sequence (DNA): TGTGCCAGCAGCCTCCAGGGTGGTAGCAATCAGCCCCAGCATTTT. This codes for CASSLQGGSNQPQHF.